What follows describes a single TCR beta chain. The record originates from a study of blood T cell repertoires in COVID-19. V gave up 6 bases and J gave up 4 bases, with 8 bases separating them. The CDR3 has 11 residues. Germline CDR1 SGHRS, CDR2 YFSETQ. Measured with immunoSEQ multiplex PCR; TCRdb has only the in-frame clones, and not every one. The repertoire holds 150,000 to 200,000 clones, with 65% to 85% as singletons. This chain connects TRBV5-1 to TRBJ2-7; D possibly corresponds to TRBD2 (5 bases). Sequenced material: PBMCs or T cells enriched from blood (not recorded which). The origin of this receptor is a woman aged 55-69 years who had recovered from COVID-19. CDR3 protein: CASKGEYEQYF. For the CDR3, the DNA is TGCGCCAGCAAGGGAGAATACGAGCAGTACTTC.